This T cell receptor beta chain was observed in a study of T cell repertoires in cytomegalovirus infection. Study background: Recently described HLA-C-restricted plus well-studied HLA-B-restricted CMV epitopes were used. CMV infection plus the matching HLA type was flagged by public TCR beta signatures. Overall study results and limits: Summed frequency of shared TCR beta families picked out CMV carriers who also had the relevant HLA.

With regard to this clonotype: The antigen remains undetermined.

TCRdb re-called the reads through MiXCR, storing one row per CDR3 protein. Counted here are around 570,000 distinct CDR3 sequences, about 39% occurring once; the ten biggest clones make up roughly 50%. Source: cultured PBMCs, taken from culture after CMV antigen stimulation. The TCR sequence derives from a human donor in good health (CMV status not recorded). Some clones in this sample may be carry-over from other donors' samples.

CDR3 in amino acids: CASSFQRLRGGETQYF. Written as DNA, the CDR3 is TGTGCCAGCAGCTTCCAGCGGCTTAGGGGTGGGGAGACCCAGTACTTC. This chain connects TRBV7-2 to TRBJ2-5, with D perhaps TRBD1 or TRBD2 (5 bases each). This CDR3 contains 16 residues. CDR1 and CDR2 (germline): SGHTA, FQGNSA. The V end lost 3 bases, the J end lost 5 bases, and 19 bases lay between the germline ends.